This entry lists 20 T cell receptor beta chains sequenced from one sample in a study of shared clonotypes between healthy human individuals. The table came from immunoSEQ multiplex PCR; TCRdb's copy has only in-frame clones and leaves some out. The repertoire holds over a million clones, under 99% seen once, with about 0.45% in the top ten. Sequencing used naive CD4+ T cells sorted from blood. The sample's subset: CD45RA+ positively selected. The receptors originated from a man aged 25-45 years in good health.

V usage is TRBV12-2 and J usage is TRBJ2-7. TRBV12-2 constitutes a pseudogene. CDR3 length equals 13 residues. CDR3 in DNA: TGTGCAAGTCGCCCCGAAGGTCCTGGGTGGCAGTACTTC. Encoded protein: CASRPEGPGWQYF.

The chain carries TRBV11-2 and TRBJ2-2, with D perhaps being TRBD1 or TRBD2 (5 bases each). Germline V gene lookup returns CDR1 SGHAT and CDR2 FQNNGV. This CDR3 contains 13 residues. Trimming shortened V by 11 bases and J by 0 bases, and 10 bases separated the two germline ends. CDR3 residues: CAHGAANTGELFF. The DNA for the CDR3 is TGTGCCCACGGGGCTGCGAACACCGGGGAGCTGTTTTTT.

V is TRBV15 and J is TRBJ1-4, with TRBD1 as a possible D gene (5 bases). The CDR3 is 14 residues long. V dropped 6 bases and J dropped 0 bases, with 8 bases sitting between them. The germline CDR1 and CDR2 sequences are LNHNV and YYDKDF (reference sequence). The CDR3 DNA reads TGTGCCACCAGACAGGTTGCAACTAATGAAAAACTGTTTTTT. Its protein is CATRQVATNEKLFF.

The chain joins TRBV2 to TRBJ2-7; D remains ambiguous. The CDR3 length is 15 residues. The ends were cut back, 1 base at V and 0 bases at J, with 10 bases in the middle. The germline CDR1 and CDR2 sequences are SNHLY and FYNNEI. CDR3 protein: CASSEVFSRSYEQYF. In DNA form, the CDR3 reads TGTGCCAGCAGTGAAGTTTTCAGCCGCTCCTACGAGCAGTACTTC.

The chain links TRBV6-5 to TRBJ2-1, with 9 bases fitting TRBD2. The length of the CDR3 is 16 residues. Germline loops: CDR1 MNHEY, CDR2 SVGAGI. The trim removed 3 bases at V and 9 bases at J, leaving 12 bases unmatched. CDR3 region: CASSYDGEAGGSEQFF. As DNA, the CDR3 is TGTGCCAGCAGTTATGATGGGGAAGCGGGAGGATCTGAGCAGTTCTTC.

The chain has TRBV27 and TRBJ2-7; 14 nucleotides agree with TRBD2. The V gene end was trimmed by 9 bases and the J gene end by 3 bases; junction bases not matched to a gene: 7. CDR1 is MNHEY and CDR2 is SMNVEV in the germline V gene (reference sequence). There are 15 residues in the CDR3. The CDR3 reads CASKGLAGVSYEQYF. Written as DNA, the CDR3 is TGTGCCAGTAAGGGACTAGCGGGAGTGAGCTACGAGCAGTACTTC.

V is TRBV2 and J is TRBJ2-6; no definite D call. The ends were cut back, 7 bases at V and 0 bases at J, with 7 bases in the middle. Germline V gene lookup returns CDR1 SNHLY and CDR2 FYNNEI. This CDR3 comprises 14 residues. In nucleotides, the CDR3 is TGTGCCAGCAAATACAACTCTGGGGCCAACGTCCTGACTTTC. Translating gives CASKYNSGANVLTF.

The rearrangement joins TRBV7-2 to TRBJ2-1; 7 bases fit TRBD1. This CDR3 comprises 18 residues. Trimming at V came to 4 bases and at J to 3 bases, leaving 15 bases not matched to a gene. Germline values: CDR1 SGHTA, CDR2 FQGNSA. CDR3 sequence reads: CASSSHTGVHALYNEQFF. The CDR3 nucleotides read TGTGCCAGCAGCTCACATACAGGGGTGCATGCCCTCTACAATGAGCAGTTCTTC.

The CDR3 protein is CASSGVPGLALQTQYF. CDR3 DNA sequence: TGTGCCAGCAGTGGGGTGCCGGGACTAGCGTTACAGACCCAGTACTTC. The chain has TRBV6-1 and TRBJ2-5, with 10 bases lining up with TRBD2. This CDR3 has 16 residues. V lost 4 bases to trimming and J lost 6 bases; unmatched junction nucleotides: 11. Germline CDR1 MNHNS, CDR2 SASEGT.

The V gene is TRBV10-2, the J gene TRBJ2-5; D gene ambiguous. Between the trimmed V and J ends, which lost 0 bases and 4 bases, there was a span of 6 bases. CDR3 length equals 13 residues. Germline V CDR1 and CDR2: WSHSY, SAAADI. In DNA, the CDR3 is TGCGCCAGCAGTGAGTCGGGCAGAGAGACCCAGTACTTC. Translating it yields CASSESGRETQYF.

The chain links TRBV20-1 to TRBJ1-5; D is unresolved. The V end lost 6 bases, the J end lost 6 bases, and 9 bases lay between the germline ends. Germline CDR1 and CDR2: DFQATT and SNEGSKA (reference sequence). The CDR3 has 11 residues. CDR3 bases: TGCAGTGCGACGGCGGCTCAGCCCCAGCATTTT. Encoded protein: CSATAAQPQHF.

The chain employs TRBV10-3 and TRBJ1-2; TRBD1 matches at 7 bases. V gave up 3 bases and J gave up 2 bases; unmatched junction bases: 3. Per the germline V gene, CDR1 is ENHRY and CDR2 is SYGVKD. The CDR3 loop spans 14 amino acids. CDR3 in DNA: TGTGCCATCAGTGACCCGGGACAGAACTATGGCTACACCTTC. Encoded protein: CAISDPGQNYGYTF.

The CDR3 DNA reads as TGTGCCAGCAGCCTGCAGGGGACTAAGTCCTACGAGCAGTACTTC. Its translation is CASSLQGTKSYEQYF. The chain links TRBV5-4 to TRBJ2-7; D may be TRBD2 (7 bases). The CDR3 runs to 15 residues. V lost 4 bases, J lost 1 base, and 15 bases lay in between. The germline CDR1 and CDR2 sequences are SGHNT and YYREEE (reference sequence).

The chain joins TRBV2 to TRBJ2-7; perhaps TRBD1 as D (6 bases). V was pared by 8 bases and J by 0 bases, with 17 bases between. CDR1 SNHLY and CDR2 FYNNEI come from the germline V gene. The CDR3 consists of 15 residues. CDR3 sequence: CASSPDRTPSYEQYF. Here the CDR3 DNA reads TGTGCCAGCTCCCCGGACAGAACTCCCTCCTACGAGCAGTACTTC.

CDR3 protein: CASSFDAPGHQETQYF. CDR3 bases: TGCGCCAGCAGCTTTGATGCCCCCGGTCACCAAGAGACCCAGTACTTC. V and J are TRBV5-1 and TRBJ2-5, with D unclear. The CDR3 loop spans 16 amino acids. The germline gives CDR1 SGHRS, CDR2 YFSETQ. The germline V and J ends were trimmed by 2 bases and 0 bases, with 14 bases remaining between them.

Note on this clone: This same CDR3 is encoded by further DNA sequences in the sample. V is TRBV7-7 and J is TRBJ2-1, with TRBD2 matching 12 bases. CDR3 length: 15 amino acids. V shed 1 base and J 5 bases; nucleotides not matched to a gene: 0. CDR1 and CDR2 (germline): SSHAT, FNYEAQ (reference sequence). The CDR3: CASSLGLAGDNEQFF. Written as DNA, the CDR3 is TGTGCCAGCAGCTTAGGACTAGCGGGAGACAATGAGCAGTTCTTC. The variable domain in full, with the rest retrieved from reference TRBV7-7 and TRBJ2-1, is GAGVSQSPRYKVTKRGQDVTLRCDPISSHATLYWYQQALGQGPEFLTYFNYEAQPDKSGLPSDRFSAERPEGSISTLTIQRTEQRDSAMYRCASSLGLAGDNEQFFGPGTRLTVL.

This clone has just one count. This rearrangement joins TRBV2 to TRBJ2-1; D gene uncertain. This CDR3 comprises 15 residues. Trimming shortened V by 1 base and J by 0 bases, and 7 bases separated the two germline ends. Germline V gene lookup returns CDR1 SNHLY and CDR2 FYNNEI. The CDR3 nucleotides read TGTGCCAGCAGTGAAGGGGCCAGCTCCTACAATGAGCAGTTCTTC. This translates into CASSEGASSYNEQFF.

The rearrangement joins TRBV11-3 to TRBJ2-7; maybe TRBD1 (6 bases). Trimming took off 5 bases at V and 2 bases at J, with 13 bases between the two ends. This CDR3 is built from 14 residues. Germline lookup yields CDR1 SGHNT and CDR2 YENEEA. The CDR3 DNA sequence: TGTGCCAGCAGCGAACGGGACACCACCTACGAGCAGTACTTC. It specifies CASSERDTTYEQYF.

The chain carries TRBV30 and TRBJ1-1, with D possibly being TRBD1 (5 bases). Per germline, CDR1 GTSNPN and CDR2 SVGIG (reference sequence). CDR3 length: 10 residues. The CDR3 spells CAGGRAEAFF. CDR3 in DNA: TGTGCGGGGGGGAGAGCTGAAGCTTTCTTT.

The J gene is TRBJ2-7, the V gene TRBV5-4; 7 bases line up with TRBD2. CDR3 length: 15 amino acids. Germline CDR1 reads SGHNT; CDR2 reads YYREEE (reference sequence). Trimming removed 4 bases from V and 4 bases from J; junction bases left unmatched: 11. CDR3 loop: CASSHDPGRSYEQYF. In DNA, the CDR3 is TGTGCCAGCAGCCACGACCCCGGGAGGTCTTACGAGCAGTACTTC.